This TCR beta chain was profiled in a study of cytomegalovirus exposure and HLA in healthy donors (dated by TCRdb to between 2016 and 2019). About the full investigation: According to an earlier analysis of 550 to 700 of the donors, about 190 million T cells yielded some 110 million unique TCR beta sequences and around 300 Gb of sequence data. An early release that covered more than 550 HLA-typed donors contained approximately 290 gigabases of sequencing data and approximately 85 million unique TCR sequences. Of the approximately 400 genotyped donors, roughly 80% fell in the genetic ancestry cluster associated with self-reported Caucasian donors. The aim of the study was to test whether cataloging public T cell receptors could identify signatures of past pathogen exposure. The study profiled the T cell repertoires of around 700 subjects by immunosequencing and related them to cytomegalovirus serostatus. In addition to the first cohort of roughly 670 subjects, a separate validation cohort of approximately 130 different subjects was used. The study combined high-throughput TCR immunosequencing, statistical association of individual TCRs with disease status, and machine learning to predict cytomegalovirus infection status. A later analysis re-examined previously published TCR beta repertoires from more than 600 donors and added high-resolution HLA genotyping to investigate patterns of TCR occurrence. The later analysis used no new phenotypic data to find candidate immune exposures, relying instead on TCR beta sequences and their occurrence across donors. In an earlier analysis of 587 of the donors, high-throughput TCR beta sequencing was used to judge whether each TCR beta V gene segment behaved as functional or pseudogenic. Alongside the repertoire data, information on donor age, sex, ethnicity and CMV serostatus was compiled. A later genetic analysis took genome-wide SNP genotypes for about three fifths of the 666 donors and used that subset as a discovery cohort. Every discovery cohort repertoire had been produced on one sequencing platform. HLA typing included class I and class II loci at four-digit resolution. The number of donors typed differed by locus, with 629-630 for A, B, C, DRB1 and DQB1, around 500 for DQA1, over 600 for DPA1, and some 470 for DPB1. Roughly 5 DR-DQ haplotypes were handled as single units for association and clustering, since linkage in the cohort was strong. Among some 410 genotyped donors of the cohort, an average of approximately 250,000 unique TCR beta nucleotide sequences were sequenced per donor, around 20% of them non-productive. The investigation overall reported the following: A further reported finding was that TCR beta sequences accurately predicted the HLA-A and HLA-B alleles for most subjects in the first cohort. A few of the identified cytomegalovirus-associated TCR beta chains were confirmed in vitro to be specific for cytomegalovirus antigens. CMV serostatus was the only immune exposure information available for the cohort. Across donors, most TCR sequences were observed very rarely, whereas some public TCRs were present in many individuals. In a later genetic analysis, fewer N-insertions in productive TCRs were reported among donors in an Asian-associated ancestry cluster than the roughly 700-donor mean. A later analysis found that HLA-associated TCR beta chains were more clonally expanded and had lower generation probabilities than equally common non-associated chains. It was suggested by the authors that the approach could potentially be generalized to other disease states and immunological phenotypes. Because HLA typing was unavailable for some donors at each locus, only the typed subset was used in association tests. According to a later analysis, TCR association rates differed among HLA loci, with DRB1 alleles showing the most associated TCRs and HLA-C alleles showing the fewest. In this cohort, only TCR beta chains were sequenced, and detectable features were limited by the absence of alpha or paired-chain data. In a later genetic analysis, a missense DCLRE1C variant was associated with V-gene and J-gene trimming of TCR beta chains, and the association was replicated in an independent cohort. In an earlier analysis of about 600 of the donors, most TCR beta V segments appeared in productive rearrangements about 90% or about 30% of the time, broadly matching IMGT annotations. According to a later analysis, parvovirus B19, influenza, CMV and Epstein-Barr virus appeared linked to several top co-occurrence clusters. A group of highly shared sequence variants was considered likely to be a technical artifact of the sequencing pipeline. Linkage disequilibrium might explain the correlated functional status among segregating V segments, but an unknown experimental factor could not be excluded. Because the 87-base-pair reads could not distinguish some IMGT-functional V segments, including TRBV6-2 and TRBV6-3, those segments were excluded. Because counts were too low, 15 or so rarely observed V segments, including chromosome 9 orphons, were excluded from the earlier analysis of around 590 of the donors. The classifier was reported to diagnose cytomegalovirus status with high specificity and sensitivity in both the original and validation cohorts. The study listed 150 to 200 TCR beta chains as associated with cytomegalovirus. In a later analysis, most CMV-associated TCR beta chains were found to appear HLA-restricted, with HLA associations seemingly driven largely by CMV exposure. Strong co-occurrence of HLA alleles, especially DR and DQ, made assigning TCR associations to individual alleles difficult. The presence/absence analyses assumed that sequencing depth was roughly uniform across donors, and that assumption may not be true. In a later analysis, 16,951 TCR beta sequences were associated with specific HLA alleles at a false discovery rate of 0.05.

Counted from cysteine to phenylalanine, this CDR3 has 14 amino acids. Just CDR3 DNA is preserved here, 42 bases in frame from base 1. CDR1 and CDR2 are read off the germline V gene (reference sequence) as MNHEY and SMNVEV. Relative to germline, V is 8 bases shorter and J is 4 bases shorter, with 17 bases between their ends. The cohort consisted of 600 or so healthy bone marrow donors. At the time of sampling, all cohort members were nominally healthy, though unrecorded immune exposures were likely present. The donor was CMV seropositive and was included in the group of 250 to 350 seropositive cohort members. A peripheral blood sample was collected from each donor, and TCR beta sequencing was performed on peripheral blood mononuclear cells. Genomic DNA extraction from the blood cell samples was performed with the Qiagen DNeasy Blood Extraction Kit. The library relied on the immunoSEQ multiplex PCR assay. For the multiplex PCR, a mixture combining 60 forward primers for TCR Vbeta segments and 13 reverse primers for TCR Jbeta segments was used. Amplification of the CDR3 region of rearranged TCR beta genes was performed with a multiplex PCR assay on genomic DNA. The Illumina HiSeq System was used to sequence the amplified TCR beta libraries as 87-base-pair reads. In the authors' own workflow: A later analysis counted tens of millions of unique TCR beta chains across the 700 or so repertoires, and approximately 11 million of these chains were shared by at least two donors. Raw reads were error-corrected and collapsed into unique sequences with a nearest-neighbor algorithm that merged closely related sequences to remove PCR and sequencing errors. V, D and J gene segments were assigned by aligning CDR3 sequences to IMGT reference sequences. Each retained sequence needed at least a six-nucleotide match to both a V gene segment and a J gene segment. Rearrangements were classified as productive when the CDR3 lacked stop codons and remained in frame with V and J, and all other rearrangements were classified as non-productive. CDR3 was defined by IMGT convention, running from the second conserved V-encoded cysteine to the conserved J-encoded phenylalanine. The earlier analysis of about 610 of the donors excluded sequences that lacked an unambiguous match to a single V gene segment. An earlier analysis of almost 600 of the donors classified V segments as functional when productive rearrangements were above 56.7% and as segregating when the standard deviation between donors was above 5%. A statistical classification framework was built for diagnosing cytomegalovirus status from the catalog of TCR beta chain sequences. V and J gene assignment, in a later analysis, came from comparing TCR nucleotide sequences with IMGT/GENE-DB human TR gene sequences. In a later analysis, CDR3 sequences and most-parsimonious VDJ recombination scenarios were assigned using the TCRdist pipeline. In a later analysis, each TCR beta chain was defined by its CDR3 amino acid sequence together with its V-gene family, and reads without a unique V-gene family were excluded. As a way to deal with suspected cross-contamination and a sequencing artifact, a later analysis dropped approximately 570 nucleotide sequences that were highly shared and had low generation probability. For each public chain, a later analysis derived a clonal expansion index from normalized ranks of inferred template counts within each repertoire. Generation probabilities in a later analysis came from a VDJ recombination model fitted to out-of-frame rearrangements, and those results were checked against IGoR. A later analysis scored TCR-TCR, TCR-HLA and TCR-CMV co-occurrence with hypergeometric tests, applying a repertoire-size bias correction to TCR pairs. To estimate false discovery rates, a later analysis permuted the HLA or CMV assignments 20 times. In a later analysis, co-occurring TCRs were grouped using DBSCAN, and TCRdist sequence similarity was added for clustering within HLA-allele-positive subsets. Co-occurrence clustering excluded repertoires with fewer than 30,000 or more than 120,000 public chains, plus five with anomalous nucleotide sharing. Here the immuneACCESS table is served through TCRdb, limited to in-frame sequences with V and J called. Missing clones are a known gap in these copies; in checked studies unresolved V genes cover under half, and the rest lacks a known reason. From that table come the V and J calls and clone size; the DNA was used to work out D and trimming. Within this sample are approximately 100,000 clones, with around 70% of them counted one time only. The ten largest clonotypes hold roughly 10% of the sample.

To note about this clone: Its antigen specificity is not known. No per-base quality is available; no much larger clone lies one base away.

Sequenced sample: PBMCs. This TCR came from a man aged 35 to 55 in good health and CMV-seropositive. The sequence joins TRBV27 to TRBJ1-1, with a weak D call of TRBD1 (6 bases match). CDR3 protein: CASLSRGYGTEAFF. The DNA sequence is given as TGTGCCAGCCTATCGAGGGGGTATGGCACTGAAGCTTTCTTT.